A selection of T cell receptor beta chains follows, all from one sample in a study of T-cell reconstitution after alpha-beta-depleted transplantation in children. TCRdb reanalysed the PCR reads using MiXCR and keeps one entry per CDR3 protein. There are over 150,000 distinct CDR3 sequences in the sample; approximately 15% occur only once, and about 12% lies in the top ten. The sample was PBMCs from the stem cell graft donor, taken from the stem cell graft. The receptors here all came from a human donor who donated a stem cell graft to a child with acute lymphoblastic leukemia. The CDR3 runs from the conserved cysteine through the conserved F or W. A D gene is named only where the DNA matches it firmly. Not every row has a clone size; where given, it reads once, few, many or a size class.

d_gene	v_gene	j_gene	len	abundance	CDR3nt	CDR3aa
NA	TRBV27	TRBJ1-2	12	many	TGTGCCAGCAGTACCGGTTGGGATGGCTACACCTTC	CASSTGWDGYTF
NA	TRBV7-9	TRBJ2-4	9	many	TGTGCCAGCTCTACTAGTGGGGACTTC	CASSTSGDF
TRBD1	TRBV20-1	TRBJ2-1	15	many	TGCAGTGCTAGAGATCGGGACAGGGGGTACGATGAGCAGTTCTTC	CSARDRDRGYDEQFF
TRBD2	TRBV29-1	TRBJ2-3	14	many	TGCAGCGTTGGGGCTAGCGGGAGCGCAGATACGCAGTATTTT	CSVGASGSADTQYF
TRBD2	TRBV3-1	TRBJ2-5	16	many	TGTGCCAGCAGCCAAGATTTGGCTAGCGGTAGAGAGACCCAGTACTTC	CASSQDLASGRETQYF
NA	TRBV11-3	TRBJ2-3	13	NA	TGTGCCAGCAGCATCCTACAGCGCCAGGCGCAGTATTTT	CASSILQRQAQYF
NA	TRBV5-1	TRBJ2-7	17	NA	TGTTCCAGCAGCCCTTCGACCCTAGCCGGAATGTCGTCCGAGCAGTACTTC	CSSSPSTLAGMSSEQYF
TRBD2	TRBV5-4	TRBJ2-7	14	many	TGTGCCAGCAGCCGACCGGGAGGGGCCTACGAGCAGTACTTC	CASSRPGGAYEQYF
TRBD1	TRBV29-1	TRBJ1-2	12	many	TGCAGCGTCCGGACAGGGGACTATGGCTACACCTTC	CSVRTGDYGYTF
TRBD2	TRBV5-1	TRBJ2-1	15	few	TGCGCCAGCAGTATAGCGGGGGAACTCTACAATGAGCAGTTCTTC	CASSIAGELYNEQFF
NA	TRBV29-1	TRBJ1-5	15	many	TGCAGCGTTGTCTTTCCGGGGTATAGCAATCAGCCCCAGCATTTT	CSVVFPGYSNQPQHF
NA	TRBV5-1	TRBJ2-3	15	many	TGCGCCAGCGGTTTTGGAGGGGGGTCTTCAGATACGCAGTATTTT	CASGFGGGSSDTQYF
NA	TRBV20-1	TRBJ1-2	14	few	TGCAGTGCTAGAGATAACCGTAAAGAGGATGGCTACACCTTC	CSARDNRKEDGYTF
NA	TRBV12-3/TRBV12-4	TRBJ2-7	15	many	TGTGCCAGCAGTGGAAGCGGACGAAGAGGGGACGAGCAGTACTTC	CASSGSGRRGDEQYF
NA	TRBV7-9	TRBJ2-1	15	many	TGTGCCAGCAGCTTCATCTCCGGGGCACGGAATGAGCAGTTCTTC	CASSFISGARNEQFF
NA	TRBV4-2	TRBJ2-1	12	many	TGTGCCAGCAGCCAAGATTTTCTTGAGCAGTTCTTC	CASSQDFLEQFF
NA	TRBV20-1	TRBJ2-3	14	NA	TGCAGTGCTCCTAGACTTACGGGCGGGGATACGCAGTATTTT	CSAPRLTGGDTQYF
NA	TRBV10-1	TRBJ1-1	12	many	TGCGCCAGCAGTGAGGGTTACACTGAAGCTTTCTTT	CASSEGYTEAFF
NA	TRBV10-3	TRBJ2-7	17	many	TGTGCCATCAGTGGAAAGCTCCGGGACGGAAGCCTCTACGAGCAGTACTTC	CAISGKLRDGSLYEQYF
NA	TRBV5-5	TRBJ1-4	14	many	TGTGCCAGCAGCCTGGGGTTGGCTAATGAAAAACTGTTTTTT	CASSLGLANEKLFF
NA	TRBV5-1	TRBJ2-3	13	many	TGCGCCAGCAGCCCAAGTCCGTCCGATACGCAGTATTTT	CASSPSPSDTQYF
NA	TRBV5-1	TRBJ2-7	14	many	TGCGCCAGCTCCCTTGAGGCGGATAGGAGGGAGCAGTACTTC	CASSLEADRREQYF
TRBD2	TRBV20-1	TRBJ2-7	14	many	TGCAGTGCTAGTGAGCGGGAGACCACCTACGAGCAGTACTTC	CSASERETTYEQYF
NA	TRBV3-1	TRBJ2-7	15	few	TGTGCCAGCAGCCAAGACGGCGGGTACTCCTACGAGCAGTACTTC	CASSQDGGYSYEQYF
TRBD1	TRBV20-1	TRBJ2-3	15	many	TGCAGTGCTAGAGGCGGGACAGGGAGCACAGATACGCAGTATTTT	CSARGGTGSTDTQYF
NA	TRBV29-1	TRBJ1-1	12	many	TGCAGCGTTGACAGCCTGAACACTGAAGCTTTCTTT	CSVDSLNTEAFF
TRBD1	TRBV7-8	TRBJ2-7	15	many	TGTGCCAGCAGCCCCGGACAGGGGGCGTGGAACGAGCAGTACTTC	CASSPGQGAWNEQYF
TRBD1	TRBV29-1	TRBJ2-7	13	NA	TGCAGCGTAGCCGGGACAGACAACTACGAGCACTACTTC	CSVAGTDNYEHYF
TRBD1	TRBV5-1	TRBJ1-1	15	many	TGCGCCAGCAGCTTCGAGGGGGCAGGGAACACTGAAGCTTTCTTT	CASSFEGAGNTEAFF
TRBD1	TRBV7-2	TRBJ2-7	14	many	TGTGCCAGCAGCTTCTGGACAGGGTCAGGCGAGCAGTACTTC	CASSFWTGSGEQYF
TRBD1	TRBV5-6	TRBJ1-6	15	many	TGTGCCAGCAGCGTCCGGGACAGAGATAATTCACCCCTCCACTTT	CASSVRDRDNSPLHF
TRBD1	TRBV19	TRBJ2-3	14	many	TGTGCCAGTAGCGACAGGGGATTCACAGATACGCAGTATTTT	CASSDRGFTDTQYF
NA	TRBV7-9	TRBJ2-1	14	NA	TGTGCCACCAGCATGGGGTCTTCCTACAATGAGCAGTTCTTC	CATSMGSSYNEQFF
NA	TRBV6-1	TRBJ1-4	15	many	TGTGCCAGCAGAAAACAGGGAGGGCCTAATGAAAAACTGTTTTTT	CASRKQGGPNEKLFF
TRBD1	TRBV18	TRBJ2-5	15	many	TGTGCCAGCTCATCCTCGGGACAGGGAACGGAGACCCAGTACTTC	CASSSSGQGTETQYF
NA	TRBV12-3/TRBV12-4	TRBJ2-1	12	NA	TGTGCCAGCAGTCCCCAAGCGAATGAGCAGTTCTTC	CASSPQANEQFF
TRBD1	TRBV7-9	TRBJ1-2	13	many	TGTGCCAGCAGCTTAGGGGGACAGGAGCGCTACACCTTC	CASSLGGQERYTF
TRBD1	TRBV7-9	TRBJ2-4	14	many	TGTGCCAGCAGCTCCCGGACAGGGGGCAACATTCAGTACTTC	CASSSRTGGNIQYF
NA	TRBV20-1	TRBJ1-5	13	few	TGCAGTGCTAGAAGCGGATCCAATCAGCCCCAGCATTTT	CSARSGSNQPQHF
NA	TRBV5-1	TRBJ2-1	12	few	TGCGCCAGCAGCTTGGGGTGGGGTGAGCAGTTCTTC	CASSLGWGEQFF
NA	TRBV20-1	TRBJ1-3	15	many	TGCAGTGGCTCGGTAGAGGGTATCTCTGGAAACACCATATATTTT	CSGSVEGISGNTIYF
NA	TRBV6-5	TRBJ2-7	12	few	TGTGCCAGCGCTGACAAGTCCTACGAGCAGTACTTC	CASADKSYEQYF